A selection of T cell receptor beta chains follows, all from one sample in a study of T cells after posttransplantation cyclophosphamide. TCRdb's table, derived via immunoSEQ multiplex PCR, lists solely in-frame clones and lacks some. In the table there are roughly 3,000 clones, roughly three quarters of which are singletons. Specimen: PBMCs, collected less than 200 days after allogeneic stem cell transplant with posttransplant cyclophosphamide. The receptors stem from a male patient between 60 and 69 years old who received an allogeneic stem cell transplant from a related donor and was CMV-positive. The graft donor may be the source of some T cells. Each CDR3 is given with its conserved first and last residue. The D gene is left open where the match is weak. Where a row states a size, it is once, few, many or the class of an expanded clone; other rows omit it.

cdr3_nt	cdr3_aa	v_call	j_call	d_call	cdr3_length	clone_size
TGTGCCAGCCTCGTCGCGGGGGTCGGATCCTACGAGCAGTACTTC	CASLVAGVGSYEQYF	TRBV28	TRBJ2-7	TRBD2	15	.
TGTGCCAGCAGCTTGGGCGGGAGAAGGTACAATGAGCAGTTCTTC	CASSLGGRRYNEQFF	TRBV7-3	TRBJ2-1	TRBD2	15	.
TGTGCCAGCAGTGATGAGAAGGGGATCCGTGGCTACACCTTC	CASSDEKGIRGYTF	TRBV25-1	TRBJ1-2	.	14	.
TGTGCCAGTAGTGTACGGACAGGGGGATATATCAATCAGCCCCAGCATTTT	CASSVRTGGYINQPQHF	TRBV19	TRBJ1-5	TRBD1	17	few
TGCGCCAGCAGCCCTTTACTCGGTAGCGGGGGGAACACCGGGGAGCTGTTTTTT	CASSPLLGSGGNTGELFF	TRBV5-1	TRBJ2-2	TRBD2	18	.
TGTGCCAGCAGCTACGGGACAGCCGACGGAAACACCATATATTTT	CASSYGTADGNTIYF	TRBV7-9	TRBJ1-3	TRBD1	15	.
TGTGCCAGCAGCCAAGATGTGGCGGGGGCAGGGACCCAGTACTTC	CASSQDVAGAGTQYF	TRBV4-2	TRBJ2-5	.	15	.
TGTGCCAGCAGCCCGGGGGGGAAGCGCGGAAACACCATATATTTT	CASSPGGKRGNTIYF	TRBV9	TRBJ1-3	.	15	.
TGTGCCAGCAGTGACGGGGCGGGGGGCTCCTACAATGAGCAGTTCTTC	CASSDGAGGSYNEQFF	TRBV6-4	TRBJ2-1	TRBD2	16	.
TGTGCCAGCAGCTTAGCCATCCAGAGGGAAGAGACCCAGTACTTC	CASSLAIQREETQYF	TRBV7-2	TRBJ2-5	.	15	few